These T cell receptor beta chains were read from a single sample in a study of TIL therapy for anti-PD-1-resistant metastatic lung cancer. Assay: immunoSEQ multiplex PCR; the TCRdb copy retains only in-frame clones and omits some. This table holds about 100,000 clones, about 71% found once. The material was tumor tissue, obtained at baseline. The receptors here all came from a person between 25 and 80 years old with non-small cell lung cancer. The CDR3 runs from the conserved cysteine through the conserved F or W. The D gene is left open where the match is weak. Clone size, where shown, is once, few, many, or a class for clones that have expanded.

v_gene	len	j_gene	d_gene	abundance	CDR3nt	CDR3aa
TRBV9	16	TRBJ2-2	.	few	TGTGCCAGCAGCGTAGGGTGGGAGGCGAACACCGGGGAGCTGTTTTTT	CASSVGWEANTGELFF
TRBV14	16	TRBJ2-5	TRBD2	.	TGTGCCAGCAGCCAAGCGGGCCTAGCGGGTCAAGAGACCCAGTACTTC	CASSQAGLAGQETQYF
TRBV3-1/TRBV3-2	15	TRBJ1-6	.	.	TGTGCCAGCAGCCAAGGGGTACACCGTAATTCACCCCTCCACTTT	CASSQGVHRNSPLHF
TRBV12-2	17	TRBJ1-5	.	.	TGTGCAAGTCGCTTAGCTTACAGACAGGGCTCCAATCAGCCCCAGCATTTT	CASRLAYRQGSNQPQHF
TRBV24-1	18	TRBJ2-2	TRBD1	.	TGTGCCACCAGTGACCAGAGGGCCGGGACAGGGGGACCCGGGGAGCTGTTTTTT	CATSDQRAGTGGPGELFF
TRBV7-9	12	TRBJ2-7	.	.	TGTGCCAGCAGCTTTGAAAGGGGCGGGCAGTACTTC	CASSFERGGQYF
TRBV6-2/TRBV6-3	16	TRBJ1-5	TRBD1	once	TGTGCCAGCAGTTACTCAGCCCGGACAGGGACTCAGCCCCAGCATTTT	CASSYSARTGTQPQHF
TRBV7-8	11	TRBJ2-5	.	.	TGTGCCAGCAGCCAACAAGAGACCCAGTACTTC	CASSQQETQYF
TRBV24-1	11	TRBJ2-2	.	.	TGTGCCACCGCAGGGCCCGGGGAGCTGTTTTTT	CATAGPGELFF
TRBV5-1	13	TRBJ2-3	.	.	TGCGCCAGCAGCTGGGGGGCCGGAGATACGCAGTATTTT	CASSWGAGDTQYF
TRBV4-3	16	TRBJ2-3	TRBD2	medium-sized	TGCGCCAGCAGCCAAGATCTGGCGGGAGGACCGGATACGCAGTATTTT	CASSQDLAGGPDTQYF
TRBV24-1	14	TRBJ1-1	TRBD1	.	TGTGCCACCAGTGATGCCGGGACAGGGACTGAAGCTTTCTTT	CATSDAGTGTEAFF
TRBV27	17	TRBJ2-7	TRBD2	.	TGTGCCAGCAGTTTATGGGGTAGCGGGAGGTTGGGGTACGAGCAGTACTTC	CASSLWGSGRLGYEQYF
TRBV9	15	TRBJ2-3	TRBD2	.	TGTGCCAGCAGCGGGACTAGCGGTAGCACAGATACGCAGTATTTT	CASSGTSGSTDTQYF
TRBV30	14	TRBJ2-7	.	.	TGTGCCTGGCGATCCCCTCTTAGCGGATACGAGCAGTACTTC	CAWRSPLSGYEQYF
TRBV30	14	TRBJ2-1	.	once	TGTGCCTGGACCAGAGCGGGCATGTACAATGAGCAGTTCTTC	CAWTRAGMYNEQFF
TRBV2	14	TRBJ2-2	.	.	TGTGCCAGCAAGGGTCAGCCGAACACCGGGGAGCTGTTTTTT	CASKGQPNTGELFF
TRBV11-3	15	TRBJ2-2	.	.	TGTGCCAGCAGCTTAGATCCTGGGGCCACCGGGGAGCTGTTTTTT	CASSLDPGATGELFF
TRBV18	13	TRBJ1-2	.	.	TGTGCCAGCTCACCCGAGAGGGGAAATGGCTACACCTTC	CASSPERGNGYTF
TRBV6-1	13	TRBJ2-1	.	.	TGTGCCAGCAGTGAACGGCGGCTCTCAGTGCAGTTCTTC	CASSERRLSVQFF
TRBV18	13	TRBJ2-1	.	.	TGTGCCAGCTCAAACGGGCTAAGTTCTGGGCAGTTCTTC	CASSNGLSSGQFF
TRBV18	15	TRBJ2-5	.	.	TGTGCCAGCTCACCATCAGGGGCTGGCCCGGAGACCCAGTACTTC	CASSPSGAGPETQYF
TRBV5-4	14	TRBJ2-7	.	.	TGTGCCAGCAGCTCCTATCGAGCGGGTGGTGAGCAGTACTTC	CASSSYRAGGEQYF
TRBV15	14	TRBJ2-2	.	.	TGTGCCACCAGCAGAGATAGACTGAGTGGGGAGCTGTTTTTT	CATSRDRLSGELFF
TRBV6-2/TRBV6-3	17	TRBJ2-2	TRBD1	.	TGTGCCAGCAGTCGCGGGACAGGGTATGCGGTGACCGGGGAGCTGTTTTTT	CASSRGTGYAVTGELFF
TRBV5-1	15	TRBJ2-1	TRBD1	.	TGCGCCAGCAGCTTCGACAGGGGCACCTACAATGAGCAGTTCTTC	CASSFDRGTYNEQFF
TRBV7-2	13	TRBJ2-7	.	.	TGTGCCAGCAGCTTAGCGGCGATTAACGAGCAGTACTTC	CASSLAAINEQYF
TRBV14	17	TRBJ2-6	.	.	TGTGCCAGCAGCCAAGATCCCCTGCCCTCTGGGGCCAACGTCCTGACTTTC	CASSQDPLPSGANVLTF
TRBV7-2	16	TRBJ2-1	TRBD2	.	TGTGCCAGCAGCCCGCCGGGACTAGCGGGTTTTGGTGAGCAGTTCTTC	CASSPPGLAGFGEQFF
TRBV23-1	15	TRBJ1-1	TRBD1	.	TGCGCCAGCAGTCACGGACAGGGGAGAGGAACTGAAGCTTTCTTT	CASSHGQGRGTEAFF
TRBV24-1	14	TRBJ2-1	.	.	TGTGCCACCTCTCCTAGGGGCGCCTACAATGAGCAGTTCTTC	CATSPRGAYNEQFF
TRBV9	13	TRBJ1-2	.	.	TGTGCCAGCAGCGTAAACGCAGGGGCCGGCTACACCTTC	CASSVNAGAGYTF
TRBV7-3	14	TRBJ2-3	.	few	TGTGCCAGCAGCCCCGGAGGGGTCACAGATACGCAGTATTTT	CASSPGGVTDTQYF
TRBV20-1	12	TRBJ2-4	.	.	TGCAGTGCTAGTGAAGCCAAAAACATTCAGTACTTC	CSASEAKNIQYF
TRBV6-1	15	TRBJ2-7	.	.	TGTGCCAGCAGTGAAGAGGGACCCAGCTCCTACGAGCAGTACTTC	CASSEEGPSSYEQYF
TRBV7-9	15	TRBJ2-2	.	few	TGTGCCAGCAGCTTCGCCAGGAGGCAGGCCGGGGAGCTGTTTTTT	CASSFARRQAGELFF
TRBV5-5	13	TRBJ1-2	.	few	TGTGCCAGCAGTTCCGACGGGCCCTATGGCTACACCTTC	CASSSDGPYGYTF
TRBV5-1	15	TRBJ1-1	.	few	TGCGCCAGCAGCTTGGAAACGACAGGAGGGACTGAAGCTTTCTTT	CASSLETTGGTEAFF
TRBV18	16	TRBJ2-2	TRBD1	.	TGTGCCAGCTCACTCCGGGACAGCCCTTACACCGGGGAGCTGTTTTTT	CASSLRDSPYTGELFF
TRBV4-3	15	TRBJ1-4	TRBD1	.	TGCGCCAGCAGCCAAGATCCCCAGGGGGGTGAAAAACTGTTTTTT	CASSQDPQGGEKLFF
TRBV4-1	14	TRBJ2-7	TRBD1	.	TGCGCCAGCAGCGAGGGACAGGGGAGGAACGAGCAGTACTTC	CASSEGQGRNEQYF
TRBV30	14	TRBJ2-2	.	.	TGTGCCTGGAGTGTAATACATAACACCGGGGAGCTGTTTTTT	CAWSVIHNTGELFF
TRBV15	12	TRBJ1-5	.	.	TGTGCCACCAGCAGAGATTATCAGCCCCAGCATTTT	CATSRDYQPQHF
TRBV15	15	TRBJ2-2	.	many	TGTGCCACCAGCGAGGGGTACCAGAACACCGGGGAGCTGTTTTTT	CATSEGYQNTGELFF
TRBV19	15	TRBJ2-3	.	.	TGTGCCAGTAGTTGGGGGGCGAGGAGCACAGATACGCAGTATTTT	CASSWGARSTDTQYF
TRBV6-1	14	TRBJ1-2	.	many	TGTGCCAGCAGTGAAAGGAGGGACTCCTATGGCTACACCTTC	CASSERRDSYGYTF
TRBV27	15	TRBJ2-5	TRBD1	.	TGTGCCAGCAGTTTATCACAGGGGGCTTTAGAGACCCAGTACTTC	CASSLSQGALETQYF
TRBV5-3	11	TRBJ2-4	.	.	TGTGCCAGAAGCCGGGGAAACATTCAGTACTTC	CARSRGNIQYF
TRBV7-2	13	TRBJ2-4	TRBD1	.	TGTGCCAGCAGCTCACAGGGGGCGATCATTCAGTACTTC	CASSSQGAIIQYF
TRBV4-2	14	TRBJ1-6	.	.	TGTGCCAGCAGTCCTCTTACAGGGAACTCACCCCTCCACTTT	CASSPLTGNSPLHF
TRBV4-3	19	TRBJ2-7	TRBD2	.	TGCGCCAGCAGCCAAGGTCCCGATGGCCTAGCGGGACCGTCCTACGAGCAGTACTTC	CASSQGPDGLAGPSYEQYF